The TCR beta chain described here comes from a study of blood T cell repertoires in COVID-19. Trimming took off 0 bases at V and 3 bases at J, with 11 bases between the two ends. The CDR3 runs 15 residues. Germline V CDR1 and CDR2: SGHVS, FNYEAQ. Method: immunoSEQ multiplex PCR; TCRdb's copy keeps in-frame clones and lacks some. The sample holds roughly 160,000 clones, roughly 85% seen once. V gene TRBV7-6 combines with J gene TRBJ1-1, with D uncertain. This clonotype was sampled from a man in his forties or fifties with acute or convalescent COVID-19. The sequenced sample consisted of peripheral blood. CDR3 in amino acids: CASSLAWFSDTEAFF. In DNA, the CDR3 is TGTGCCAGCAGCTTAGCATGGTTTTCGGACACTGAAGCTTTCTTT. Full variable domain (rest looked up from reference TRBV7-6 and TRBJ1-1): GAGVSQSPRYKVTKRGQDVALRCDPISGHVSLYWYRQALGQGPEFLTYFNYEAQQDKSGLPNDRFSAERPEGSISTLTIQRTEQRDSAMYRCASSLAWFSDTEAFFGQGTRLTVV.